This T cell receptor beta chain was identified during a study of T cell changes during pregnancy in multiple sclerosis. Measured with immunoSEQ multiplex PCR; TCRdb has only the in-frame clones, and not every one. Of about 79,000 clones in the sample, around nine tenths are singletons; the top ten hold 0.45% to 0.55%. Trimming shortened V by 5 bases and J by 0 bases, and 16 bases separated the two germline ends. Per germline, CDR1 SNHLY and CDR2 FYNNEI. This CDR3 spans 16 amino acids. The gene calls are TRBV2 and TRBJ1-2, with D possibly TRBD1 on 6 matching bases. The sequence came from a female donor with multiple sclerosis, enrolled in a pregnancy study. The sample consisted of CD4+ T cells from peripheral blood mononuclear cells, taken in the second trimester of pregnancy. CDR3 in amino acids: CASSLRGQTPNYGYTF. In nucleotides, the CDR3 is TGTGCCAGCAGTCTGAGAGGACAGACCCCTAACTATGGCTACACCTTC.